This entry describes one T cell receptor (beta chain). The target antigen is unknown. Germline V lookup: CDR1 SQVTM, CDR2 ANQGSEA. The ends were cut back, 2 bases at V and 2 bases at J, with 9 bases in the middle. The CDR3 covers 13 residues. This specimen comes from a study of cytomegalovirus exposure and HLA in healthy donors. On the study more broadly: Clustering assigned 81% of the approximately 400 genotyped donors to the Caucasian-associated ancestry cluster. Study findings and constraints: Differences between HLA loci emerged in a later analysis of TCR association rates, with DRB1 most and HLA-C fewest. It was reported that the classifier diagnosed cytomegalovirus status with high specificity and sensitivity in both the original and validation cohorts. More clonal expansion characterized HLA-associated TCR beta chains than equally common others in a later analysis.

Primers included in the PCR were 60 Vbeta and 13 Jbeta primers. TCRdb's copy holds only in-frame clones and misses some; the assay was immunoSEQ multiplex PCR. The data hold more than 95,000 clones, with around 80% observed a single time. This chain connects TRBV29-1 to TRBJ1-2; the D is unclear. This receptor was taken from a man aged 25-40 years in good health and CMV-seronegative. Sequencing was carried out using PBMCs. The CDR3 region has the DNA TGCAGCGTTGAATGGCAGGCAAACTATGGCTACACCTTC. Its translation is CSVEWQANYGYTF. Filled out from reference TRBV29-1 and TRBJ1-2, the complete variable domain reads SAVISQKPSRDICQRGTSLTIQCQVDSQVTMMFWYRQQPGQSLTLIATANQGSEATYESGFVIDKFPISRPNLTFSTLTVSNMSPEDSSIYLCSVEWQANYGYTFGSGTRLTVV.